This TCR beta chain was obtained from a study of Graves' ophthalmopathy and Graves' hyperthyroidism (dated by TCRdb to the late 2010s). In the study overall: Peripheral blood samples were taken at the time of initial diagnosis, before any treatment was given. TCR beta repertoire signatures were used to distinguish Graves' ophthalmopathy from Graves' hyperthyroidism and to predict progression to ophthalmopathy. In total, some 130 blood samples were TCR-sequenced: approximately 42 ophthalmopathy, 75 hyperthyroidism and some 17 hyperthyroidism-to-ophthalmopathy patients. To explore V-J signatures that separate ophthalmopathy from hyperthyroidism, a discovery set of 95 to 100 patients was enrolled, consisting of approximately 44 with ophthalmopathy and approximately 57 with stable hyperthyroidism. An independent validation cohort was composed of 18 hyperthyroidism patients and 15 to 17 patients who later progressed from hyperthyroidism to ophthalmopathy. In a handful of hyperthyroidism patients, the T-cell repertoire of thyroid tissue was compared with the T-cell repertoire of blood. After sampling, hyperthyroidism patients received methimazole starting at 30 mg daily, and ophthalmopathy patients received high-dose intravenous methylprednisolone.

Overall study outcomes, separate from this receptor: In validation, the model predicted ophthalmopathy progression with 55% to 71% sensitivity and 72% to 80% specificity; some 13 predicted patients were CT-confirmed with GO in a median of about 7.1 months. Sample size was not statistically predetermined, and group allocation was not concealed from the investigators. Ophthalmopathy was separated from stable hyperthyroidism by the 13-signature model with 87.88% sensitivity and 81% to 84% specificity in cross-validation and with 80%/75% in the test set. Most expanded thyroid clonotypes with frequency above 0.001 were also detected in blood, suggesting blood repertoires may reflect the thyroid immune response.

This clonotype was seen more than once but under ten times. Its antigen is not yet known. No much larger clonotype is one base removed from it; base qualities were not supplied. V ends up 4 bases short and J 4 bases short, with an unmatched junction base count of 5. CDR3 length: 14 amino acids, cysteine to phenylalanine. Only CDR3 DNA remains: 42 bases, in frame from the first base. The germline V gene yields SGHAT for CDR1 and FQNNGV for CDR2. For repertoire sequencing, the TCR beta CDR3 regions were amplified from RNA transcripts. The first round of RT-PCR was done with HTBI primers and the Qiagen OneStep RT-PCR kit, and was followed by a second round of multiplex PCR, then size selection and purification. Libraries were sequenced paired-end with 100 bp reads on an Illumina HiSeq2000. On the study's bioinformatics: SOAPnuke was used for read processing, and reads with adapters, uncalled bases, a mean Phred below 15, or no exact constant-primer or identifier match were discarded. COPE v1.2.5 was used to merge high-quality paired reads. Unique nucleotide sequences were defined as clonotypes and aligned to IMGT TRB V, D and J references using MiTCR v1.1. Only V-J combinations with frequency above 0.0001 were analysed, covering approximately 99% of repertoires. For each V-J combination, a TCR clonal expansion and chaos score was defined as the ratio of F50 clonal expansion to chaos observed in the TCRdist matrix. Welch's t-statistics and random forest were used to narrow the features down to around twelve V-J combinations, which were then fed into a naive Bayes classifier. Thyroid-blood repertoire similarity was quantified with the Morisita-Horn index. The public reads were reprocessed in TCRdb via fastp at Q25 and MiXCR, keeping in-frame beta chains. One record per CDR3 amino acid sequence lists the most common genes and DNA. The V and J calls were not made by the authors but by TCRdb's processing. Across this sample there are 400,000 or so distinct CDR3 sequences, with roughly a sixth seen only once. Of the sample, roughly 2.3% falls within the top ten clones.

A patient counted as having stable hyperthyroidism if there was no progression to ophthalmopathy within 18 months of follow-up. Hyperthyroidism patients were newly diagnosed, with disease duration under 2 months, and aged 18 to 65 years. Patients with other autoimmune diseases, uncontrolled infections, pregnancy or lactation were excluded. Clinical symptoms, serum thyroxine, TRAb, thyroid ultrasound and orbital computed tomography formed the basis of the diagnosis. PBMCs were isolated from 7.5 to 10 ml of fresh peripheral blood by Ficoll-Paque density gradient centrifugation. Total RNA was extracted with Trizol reagent and quality-checked on an Agilent 2100 Bioanalyzer.

The origin of this receptor is an adult woman with stable Graves' hyperthyroidism. The specimen sequenced was peripheral blood. In this chain, TRBV11-2 is recombined with TRBJ1-2, with 8 junctional bases fitting TRBD1. The sequenced DNA is TGTGCCAGCAGCTCCCAACAGGGGGGCTATGGCTACACCTTC. This codes for CASSSQQGGYGYTF.